The next 30 T cell receptor beta chains were all read from a single sample in a study of human T cells and chemical hapten exposure. In TCRdb, the RACE reads were re-called with MiXCR into one record per CDR3 protein. The table lists under 400,000 distinct CDR3 sequences, 5.1% of them singletons. Time point in this sample: pre-sensitization, week 0. Treatment denoted: therapeutic diphenylcyclopropenone sensitization with weekly scalp DPC. Sequencing was performed on whole blood, taken in connection with sensitization to the hapten diphenylcyclopropenone (DPC). Receptors originate from a woman aged 45-60 years with alopecia areata. Some clones in this sample may be carry-over from other donors' samples.

V is TRBV20-1 and J is TRBJ2-1, with TRBD2 matching over 14 bases. The germline V gene encodes CDR1 DFQATT and CDR2 SNEGSKA (reference sequence). The V gene end was trimmed by 7 bases and the J gene end by 9 bases; junction bases not matched to a gene: 5. The CDR3 runs to 13 residues. Here the CDR3 reads CSVTSGGAFEQFF. CDR3 sequence (DNA): TGCAGTGTGACTAGCGGGGGGGCTTTTGAGCAGTTCTTC.

This clonotype was seen a few times. The gene calls are TRBV10-3 and TRBJ2-2; unclear D gene. Germline V gene data show CDR1 as ENHRY and CDR2 as SYGVKD. The CDR3 is made up of 12 amino acids. The V end was cut by 1 base, the J end by 5 bases, with 2 bases between. For the CDR3, the DNA is TGTGCCATCAGTGAGTTAACCGGGGAGCTGTTTTTT. It codes for CAISELTGELFF.

The sample holds one count of this clonotype. It may be a read error: a sequence one base away is much more abundant. The gene calls are TRBV2 and TRBJ2-1; 10 bases are shared with TRBD2. The CDR3 extends over 16 amino acids. Trimming at V came to 8 bases and at J to 1 base, leaving 8 bases not matched to a gene. Germline assignment: CDR1 SNHLY and CDR2 FYNNEI. CDR3 loop: CASQFIAGGSYNEQFF. The CDR3 DNA reads TGTGCCAGCCAGTTCATAGCGGGGGGATCCTACAATGAGCAGTTCTTC.

This clonotype was observed a handful of times. The chain carries TRBV28 and TRBJ2-1; tentatively, D is TRBD1 or TRBD2 (5 bases each). The CDR3 has 17 residues. V shed 2 bases and J shed 8 bases, with 22 bases lying between them. Per germline, CDR1 MDHEN and CDR2 SYDVKM. For the CDR3, the DNA is TGTGCCAGCAGTTTAAGAGGGGTCCACTTCCGACGCTATGAGCAGTTCTTC. Translated: CASSLRGVHFRRYEQFF.

This clonotype has ten or more counts. The gene calls are TRBV6-5 and TRBJ2-3, with D unresolved. Trimming pared 6 bases from V and 5 bases from J, leaving 18 bases between. Germline V gene lookup returns CDR1 MNHEY and CDR2 SVGAGI. CDR3 length equals 15 residues. In DNA, the CDR3 is TGTGCCAGCAGCCCTATTCGCGAACTACAAGATACGCAGTATTTT. Its translation is CASSPIRELQDTQYF.

This chain uses TRBV7-2 with TRBJ2-7, with D possibly TRBD2 on 6 matching bases. V was shortened by 7 bases and J by 0 bases, with 13 bases between the two germline ends. CDR1 and CDR2 (germline): SGHTA, FQGNSA. The CDR3 spans 14 residues. The CDR3 reads CASTPGLLSYEQYF. In DNA, the CDR3 is TGTGCCAGCACCCCGGGACTTCTCTCCTACGAGCAGTACTTC.

Many counts were recorded for this clonotype. The chain couples TRBV7-2 to TRBJ2-3; D ambiguous. V was cut by 4 bases and J by 2 bases, with 7 bases left in between. The CDR3 has 13 amino acids. CDR1 is SGHTA, CDR2 FQGNSA, per germline. In DNA, the CDR3 is TGTGCCAGCAGCTGGGATCCCACAGATACGCAGTATTTT. It translates to CASSWDPTDTQYF.

This clonotype was seen more than once but under ten times. This chain connects TRBV28 to TRBJ2-3; possible D gene TRBD2, 6 bases. Germline V gene data show CDR1 as MDHEN and CDR2 as SYDVKM. V lost 1 base and J lost 4, with 15 bases in between. This CDR3 has 16 residues. The CDR3 region has the DNA TGTGCCAGCAGTTTATCCCAAGCGGGTGGCTCAGATACGCAGTATTTT. Residues: CASSLSQAGGSDTQYF. The whole variable domain, filled in from reference TRBV28 and TRBJ2-3, reads DVKVTQSSRYLVKRTGEKVFLECVQDMDHENMFWYRQDPGLGLRLIYFSYDVKMKEKGDIPEGYSVSREKKERFSLILESASTNQTSMYLCASSLSQAGGSDTQYFGPGTRLTVL.

V is TRBV7-9 and J is TRBJ1-4; D unclear. The CDR3 extends over 12 amino acids. The V and J ends lost 2 bases and 6 bases respectively, with 4 bases between them. The V gene's germline CDR1 is SEHNR and CDR2 FQNEAQ (reference sequence). CDR3 amino acids: CASSLHDEKLFF. For the CDR3, the DNA is TGTGCCAGCAGCTTACATGATGAAAAACTGTTTTTT.

The CDR3 loop is CASSSTGTGQYF. CDR3 DNA sequence: TGTGCCAGCAGTTCTACCGGGACAGGGCAGTACTTC. The genes are TRBV12-3 or TRBV12-4 and TRBJ2-7; 8 bases map to TRBD1. V trimming: 4 bases; J trimming: 9 bases; junction bases outside the gene matches: 5. The CDR3 consists of 12 residues.

In its sample, this clonotype was seen a few times. The V and J genes are TRBV12-3 or TRBV12-4 and TRBJ2-1, with D unclear. V was pared by 0 bases and J by 9 bases, with 6 bases between. The CDR3 runs to 12 residues. CDR3 bases: TGTGCCAGCAGTTTAGCGAGTGGTGAGCAGTTCTTC. Protein: CASSLASGEQFF.

The sample holds many counts of this clonotype. This chain links TRBV28 with TRBJ2-1, with D possibly matching TRBD2 (6 bases). Trimming left V 5 bases short and J 2 bases short, with 16 bases between. CDR1 is MDHEN, CDR2 SYDVKM, per germline. The CDR3 has 16 amino acids. CDR3 in DNA: TGTGCCAGCAGTCTGGCCCTCGGGAGCGCCTACAATGAGCAGTTCTTC. It specifies CASSLALGSAYNEQFF.

This clonotype occurred many times. This chain links TRBV29-1 with TRBJ2-4; 7 bases match TRBD2. Germline V gene data show CDR1 as SQVTM and CDR2 as ANQGSEA. V shed 3 bases and J 4 bases; nucleotides not matched to a gene: 3. This CDR3 is 13 amino acids long. CDR3 DNA: TGCAGCGTTGAGAGGGAGGGTAAAAACATTCAGTACTTC. It encodes CSVEREGKNIQYF.

This clonotype was seen more than once but under ten times. The chain carries TRBV2 and TRBJ1-1; D is undetermined. The CDR3 consists of 12 residues. Germline V gene sequence: CDR1 SNHLY, CDR2 FYNNEI. Trimming shortened V by 6 bases and J by 6 bases, and 11 bases separated the two germline ends. The DNA for the CDR3 is TGTGCCAGCAGCGCCCTTAATCCTGAAGCTTTCTTT. As protein: CASSALNPEAFF.

This clonotype turned up a few times. This chain links TRBV4-3 with TRBJ2-7; D unclear. The germline gives CDR1 LGHNA, CDR2 YSLEER. The V and J ends lost 3 bases and 1 base respectively, with 10 bases between them. The CDR3 loop spans 14 amino acids. The CDR3 is CASSHGSPSYEQYF. The CDR3 DNA follows: TGCGCCAGCAGCCACGGATCCCCATCCTACGAGCAGTACTTC.

This clonotype was seen ten or more times. The chain recombines TRBV10-3 with TRBJ2-1; 9 bases line up with TRBD2. Germline V lookup: CDR1 ENHRY, CDR2 SYGVKD. There are 16 residues in the CDR3. The V gene end was trimmed by 3 bases and the J gene end by 0 bases; junction bases not matched to a gene: 3. The CDR3 sequence is CAISEPRGGSYNEQFF. Written as DNA, the CDR3 is TGTGCCATCAGTGAACCGCGGGGGGGCTCCTACAATGAGCAGTTCTTC.

The table lists this clonotype with a few counts. The genes are TRBV6-6 and TRBJ2-5; no clear D. CDR1 is MNHNY, CDR2 SVGAGI, per germline (reference sequence). CDR3 length: 14 amino acids. V lost 2 bases and J lost 5, with 12 bases in between. Written as DNA, the CDR3 is TGTGCCAGCAGTTACCCCGGCCGGCGGGAGACCCAGTACTTC. This sequence encodes CASSYPGRRETQYF.

This clonotype was seen more than once but under ten times. The gene calls are TRBV9 and TRBJ2-3; D not certain. The CDR3 has 14 residues. Germline lookup yields CDR1 SGDLS and CDR2 YYNGEE. V was shortened by 0 bases and J by 0 bases, with 5 bases between the two germline ends. This CDR3 is CASSVASSTDTQYF. The CDR3 DNA follows: TGTGCCAGCAGCGTAGCCTCAAGCACAGATACGCAGTATTTT.

This clonotype was observed at least ten times. This rearrangement joins TRBV28 to TRBJ2-1; 8 bases align to TRBD1. Trimming took 4 bases from V and 8 from J; bases not matched to a gene: 25. Germline V gene sequence: CDR1 MDHEN, CDR2 SYDVKM. The CDR3 consists of 20 residues. The CDR3 region has the DNA TGTGCCAGCAGTTCGCCCTCCGTTTACCTTCCCCAGGGGGCAAAGCATGAGCAGTTCTTC. Protein sequence: CASSSPSVYLPQGAKHEQFF.

This clonotype was counted ten times or more. This rearrangement joins TRBV29-1 to TRBJ2-1; D may be TRBD2 (7 bases). V lost 1 base, J lost 5 bases, and 9 bases lay in between. CDR1 and CDR2 from the germline V gene are SQVTM and ANQGSEA. The CDR3 loop spans 13 amino acids. CDR3 nucleotides: TGCAGCGTTGAAGGAGGGGGGGACAATGAGCAGTTCTTC. Translation: CSVEGGGDNEQFF.

This clonotype was seen a few times. The V gene is TRBV20-1, the J gene TRBJ1-2, with D maybe TRBD1 (6 bases). Germline-derived CDR1 and CDR2 are DFQATT and SNEGSKA (reference sequence). The CDR3 covers 14 residues. V was trimmed by 4 bases and J by 5 bases, leaving 17 bases between them. The DNA for the CDR3 is TGCAGTGCTACCCACCTGACAGGAGGGTATGGCTACACCTTC. The encoded protein is CSATHLTGGYGYTF.

The table lists this clonotype with a few counts. The chain has TRBV5-4 and TRBJ2-3, with a tentative D call TRBD2 (6 bases). CDR1 is SGHNT, CDR2 YYREEE, per germline (reference sequence). The CDR3 has 16 residues. V lost 4 bases, J lost 0 bases, and 15 bases lay in between. CDR3: CASSTSGLSSTDTQYF. DNA of the CDR3: TGTGCCAGCAGCACAAGCGGGTTGAGTAGCACAGATACGCAGTATTTT.

This clonotype has ten or more counts. The chain uses TRBV30 and TRBJ2-1; D is tentatively TRBD1 or TRBD2 (5 bases each). Germline CDR1 GTSNPN, CDR2 SVGIG (reference sequence). V gave up 6 bases and J gave up 4 bases, with 22 bases separating them. This CDR3 comprises 16 residues. DNA for the CDR3: TGTGCCTGTCCCCGGCTGGGGACCGAACCTTACAATGAGCAGTTCTTC. Its protein is CACPRLGTEPYNEQFF.

This chain joins TRBV5-6 and TRBJ1-2, with TRBD1 identical over 9 bases. Trimming removed 3 bases from V and 6 bases from J; junction bases left unmatched: 6. The CDR3 runs 14 residues. Germline V gene data show CDR1 as SGHDT and CDR2 as YYEEEE. The CDR3 bases are TGTGCCAGCAGCTCGCGGGACAGGGATGATGGCTACACCTTC. Protein sequence: CASSSRDRDDGYTF.

This clonotype was detected many times. This rearrangement joins TRBV7-9 to TRBJ1-3, with D maybe TRBD1 (6 bases). From germline, CDR1 is SEHNR and CDR2 FQNEAQ (reference sequence). CDR3 length: 18 residues. Trimming pared 5 bases from V and 0 bases from J, leaving 20 bases between. The CDR3: CASSPPRGRGHSGNTIYF. The CDR3 coding sequence is TGTGCCAGCAGCCCGCCCCGAGGCAGGGGCCACTCTGGAAACACCATATATTTT.

This clonotype showed up many times. The chain is built from TRBV7-9 and TRBJ1-6; D gene uncertain. This CDR3 is built from 15 residues. V was pared by 4 bases and J by 1 base, with 8 bases between. CDR1 and CDR2 from the germline V gene are SEHNR and FQNEAQ (reference sequence). CDR3 nucleotide sequence: TGTGCCAGCAGCTCTCCAGGTTCCTATAATTCACCCCTCCACTTT. It encodes CASSSPGSYNSPLHF.

The rearrangement links TRBV25-1 to TRBJ1-2; a possible D gene is TRBD1 (6 bases). Germline V gene sequence: CDR1 MGHDK, CDR2 SYGVNS. The V end lost 1 base, the J end lost 7 bases, and 19 bases lay between the germline ends. The CDR3 has 16 amino acids. The chain's CDR3 is CASSELTGGRSSGYTF. The CDR3 DNA follows: TGTGCCAGCAGTGAATTAACTGGGGGGCGCAGCTCTGGCTACACCTTC.

The chain links TRBV2 to TRBJ2-6, with TRBD1 matching over 11 bases. Unmatched junction bases numbered 4, after V lost 3 bases and J lost 0 bases. This CDR3 has 18 residues. Germline values: CDR1 SNHLY, CDR2 FYNNEI. Here the CDR3 DNA reads TGTGCCAGCAGTGATTTAGGGACAGGGGGCTCTGGGGCCAACGTCCTGACTTTC. Translation gives CASSDLGTGGSGANVLTF.

The chain is built from TRBV7-2 and TRBJ2-1; 12 bases line up with TRBD2. Losses at the gene ends were 0 bases for V and 8 bases for J; bases not matched to a gene: 5. Germline V lookup: CDR1 SGHTA, CDR2 FQGNSA. CDR3 length: 16 residues. The CDR3 here is CASSLARLAGVDEQFF. The CDR3 DNA reads TGTGCCAGCAGCTTAGCTCGACTAGCGGGAGTCGATGAGCAGTTCTTC.

The sample holds a few counts of this clonotype. The chain recombines TRBV12-3 or TRBV12-4 with TRBJ1-2; 12 bases agree with TRBD1. This CDR3 spans 14 amino acids. V lost 3 bases to trimming and J lost 8 bases; unmatched junction nucleotides: 4. As DNA, the CDR3 is TGTGCCAGCAGTTTTGGGACAGGGGGCGACGGCTACACCTTC. It yields the protein CASSFGTGGDGYTF.